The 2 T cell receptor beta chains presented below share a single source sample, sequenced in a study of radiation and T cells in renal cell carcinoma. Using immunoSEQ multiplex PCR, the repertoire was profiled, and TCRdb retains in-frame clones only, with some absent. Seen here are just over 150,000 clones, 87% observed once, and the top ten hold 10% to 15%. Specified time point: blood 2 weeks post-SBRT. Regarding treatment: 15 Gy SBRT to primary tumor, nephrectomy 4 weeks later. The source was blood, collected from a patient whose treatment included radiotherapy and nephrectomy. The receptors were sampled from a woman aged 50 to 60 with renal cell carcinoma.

The CDR3, as DNA: TGTGCCAGCAGTGAATTTGGGGGCGCGGACTATGGCTACACCTTC. It is translated as CASSEFGGADYGYTF. The chain recombines TRBV25-1 with TRBJ1-2; tentatively, D is TRBD1 (6 bases). Germline assignment: CDR1 MGHDK and CDR2 SYGVNS. V was cut by 1 base and J by 3 bases, with 12 bases left in between. The CDR3 has 15 residues.

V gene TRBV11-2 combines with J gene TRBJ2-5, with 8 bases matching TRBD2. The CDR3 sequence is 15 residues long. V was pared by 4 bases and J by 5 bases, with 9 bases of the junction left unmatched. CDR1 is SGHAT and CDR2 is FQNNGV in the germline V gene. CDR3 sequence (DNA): TGTGCCAGCAGCTCCTCGGCGGGGGGCAGGGAGACCCAGTACTTC. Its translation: CASSSSAGGRETQYF.